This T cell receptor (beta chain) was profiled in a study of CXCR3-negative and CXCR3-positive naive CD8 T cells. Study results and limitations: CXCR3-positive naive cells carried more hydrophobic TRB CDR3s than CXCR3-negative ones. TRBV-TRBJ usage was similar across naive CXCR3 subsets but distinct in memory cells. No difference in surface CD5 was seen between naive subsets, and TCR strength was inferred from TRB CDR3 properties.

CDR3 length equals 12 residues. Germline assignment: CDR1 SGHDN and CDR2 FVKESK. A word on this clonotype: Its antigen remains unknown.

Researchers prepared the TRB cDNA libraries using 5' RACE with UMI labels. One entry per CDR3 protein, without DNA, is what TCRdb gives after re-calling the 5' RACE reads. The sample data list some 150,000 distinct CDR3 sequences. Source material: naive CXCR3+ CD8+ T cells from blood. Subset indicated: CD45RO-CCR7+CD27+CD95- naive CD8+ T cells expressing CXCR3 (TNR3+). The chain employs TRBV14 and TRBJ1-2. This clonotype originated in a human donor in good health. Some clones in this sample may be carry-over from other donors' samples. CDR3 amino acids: CASSHRSYGYTF.